This T cell receptor beta chain was observed in a study of blood T cell repertoires in COVID-19. Germline CDR1 is SGHRS and CDR2 is YFSETQ. CDR3 length: 17 residues. Trimming at V came to 4 bases and at J to 0 bases, leaving 12 bases not matched to a gene. Assay: immunoSEQ multiplex PCR; the TCRdb copy retains only in-frame clones and omits some. The sample lists some 300,000 clones, just under 90% seen once, with less than 3% in the top ten. The TCR comes from a woman between 45 and 60 years old who had been exposed to COVID-19. Material for sequencing was PBMCs or T cells enriched from blood (not recorded which). The chain has TRBV5-1 and TRBJ1-1; 7 nucleotides match TRBD1. CDR3 DNA: TGCGCCAGCAGCCCTAACCGGGACAGAGGTATGAACACTGAAGCTTTCTTT. Its protein product is CASSPNRDRGMNTEAFF.